This is a list of T cell receptor beta chains from one sample in a study of T cells after yellow fever vaccination. One entry per CDR3 protein results from TCRdb running MiXCR on the 5' RACE reads. This table holds about 300,000 distinct CDR3 sequences, around 10% found once. This sample comprised CD4+ T cells sorted from PBMCs, obtained 5 days after the yellow fever booster vaccination. These receptor sequences come from a young man who received the YFV17D yellow fever vaccine. Each CDR3 is given with its conserved first and last residue. D genes are given only for firm matches. Size tells how often a clone was seen (once, few, many) or the class of an expanded clone, and some rows leave it out.

abundance: -; j_gene: TRBJ1-1; v_gene: TRBV6-5; d_gene: -; CDR3nt: TGTGCCAGCAGCCACCCAGGAGGGATCACTATCTTT; CDR3aa: CASSHPGGITIF
abundance: -; j_gene: TRBJ2-2; v_gene: TRBV5-1; d_gene: -; CDR3nt: TGCGCCAGCACGTCGGCAGATGCACACCGGGGGGAGCTGTTTTTT; CDR3aa: CASTSADAHRGELFF
abundance: few; j_gene: TRBJ1-2; v_gene: TRBV19; d_gene: TRBD1; CDR3nt: TGTGCCAGTAGTATAGACCTCGACAGGGCCTATGGCTACACCTTC; CDR3aa: CASSIDLDRAYGYTF
abundance: -; j_gene: TRBJ2-3; v_gene: TRBV7-9; d_gene: -; CDR3nt: TGTGCCAGCAGCGCGACATTATCTAGCACAGATACGCAGTATTTT; CDR3aa: CASSATLSSTDTQYF
abundance: -; j_gene: TRBJ2-3; v_gene: TRBV4-2; d_gene: -; CDR3nt: TGTGCCAGCAGCCGCTTCCCAGGCACAGATACGCAGTATTTT; CDR3aa: CASSRFPGTDTQYF
abundance: many; j_gene: TRBJ2-5; v_gene: TRBV4-2; d_gene: -; CDR3nt: TGTGCCAGCAGCCAAGATAGGGTGGAGACCCAGTACTTC; CDR3aa: CASSQDRVETQYF
abundance: -; j_gene: TRBJ1-5; v_gene: TRBV6-6; d_gene: -; CDR3nt: TGTGCCAGCAGTGATACAGGGAGTGGCAATCAGCCCCAGCATTTT; CDR3aa: CASSDTGSGNQPQHF
abundance: many; j_gene: TRBJ2-6; v_gene: TRBV5-1; d_gene: -; CDR3nt: TGCGCCAGCAGCGCCCCAAGCTCTGGGGCCAACGTCCTGACTTTC; CDR3aa: CASSAPSSGANVLTF
abundance: few; j_gene: TRBJ1-2; v_gene: TRBV7-9; d_gene: TRBD1; CDR3nt: TGTGCCAGCAGCTTATTAGGTCTCGGACAGGGCCTAGGTGGCTATGGCTACACCTTC; CDR3aa: CASSLLGLGQGLGGYGYTF
abundance: few; j_gene: TRBJ1-3; v_gene: TRBV4-1; d_gene: TRBD1; CDR3nt: TGCGCCAGCAGCCAAGATCTGGCAGGGGGTGGAAACACCATATATTTT; CDR3aa: CASSQDLAGGGNTIYF
abundance: few; j_gene: TRBJ2-1; v_gene: TRBV7-2; d_gene: TRBD1; CDR3nt: TGTGCCGGCAACAGGGGCTCCCCGGCCCCCTACAATGAGCAGTTCTTC; CDR3aa: CAGNRGSPAPYNEQFF
abundance: -; j_gene: TRBJ2-7; v_gene: TRBV25-1; d_gene: -; CDR3nt: TGTGCCAGCAGTGAGACAGGCCGTCTCCCCTACGAGCAGTACTTC; CDR3aa: CASSETGRLPYEQYF
abundance: -; j_gene: TRBJ1-5; v_gene: TRBV4-1; d_gene: -; CDR3nt: TGCGCCAGCAGCCAAGTTGACCGGGACTCGCCCCAGCATTTT; CDR3aa: CASSQVDRDSPQHF
abundance: many; j_gene: TRBJ2-3; v_gene: TRBV3-1; d_gene: -; CDR3nt: TGTGCCAGCAGCCGGGGAGATACGCAGTATTTT; CDR3aa: CASSRGDTQYF
abundance: -; j_gene: TRBJ2-1; v_gene: TRBV3-1; d_gene: TRBD2; CDR3nt: TGTGCCAGCAGAACTGAGCGGGGGGCCTCCTACAATGAGCAGTTCTTC; CDR3aa: CASRTERGASYNEQFF
abundance: -; j_gene: TRBJ1-5; v_gene: TRBV12-3/TRBV12-4; d_gene: -; CDR3nt: TGTGCCAGCAGTCCCGGGACGGATTATAGCAATCAGCCCCAGCATTTT; CDR3aa: CASSPGTDYSNQPQHF
abundance: -; j_gene: TRBJ2-1; v_gene: TRBV29-1; d_gene: -; CDR3nt: TGCAGCGTTATCGTCCGGTACAATGAGCAGTTCTTC; CDR3aa: CSVIVRYNEQFF
abundance: many; j_gene: TRBJ2-1; v_gene: TRBV7-2; d_gene: -; CDR3nt: TGTGCCAGCAGCAGCTACGCCCCTAACAATGAGCAGTTCTTC; CDR3aa: CASSSYAPNNEQFF
abundance: many; j_gene: TRBJ2-1; v_gene: TRBV12-3/TRBV12-4; d_gene: -; CDR3nt: TGTGCCAGCAGACAACAGGGGGGGAGCTCCTACAATGAGCAGTTCTTC; CDR3aa: CASRQQGGSSYNEQFF
abundance: -; j_gene: TRBJ1-2; v_gene: TRBV4-3; d_gene: -; CDR3nt: TGCGCCAGCAGCCAAGATCTTACCCGGGAACCTGGCGGCTACACCTTC; CDR3aa: CASSQDLTREPGGYTF
abundance: -; j_gene: TRBJ2-7; v_gene: TRBV15; d_gene: TRBD1; CDR3nt: TGTGCCACCAGCGGTTCGGACAGGGGTCGTTACGAGCAGTACTTC; CDR3aa: CATSGSDRGRYEQYF
abundance: many; j_gene: TRBJ2-3; v_gene: TRBV7-2; d_gene: -; CDR3nt: TGTGCCAGCAGCCCCAGGGGGGGTCAGATTGCAGATACGCAGTATTTT; CDR3aa: CASSPRGGQIADTQYF
abundance: few; j_gene: TRBJ2-7; v_gene: TRBV11-2; d_gene: -; CDR3nt: TGTGCCAGCAGTTCCCGGGACATGGGGTGGAAAGAGCAGTACTTC; CDR3aa: CASSSRDMGWKEQYF
abundance: few; j_gene: TRBJ2-2; v_gene: TRBV7-6; d_gene: -; CDR3nt: TGTGCCAGCAGCCCACGGGGAGAATCCGGGGAGCTGTTTTTT; CDR3aa: CASSPRGESGELFF
abundance: many; j_gene: TRBJ2-2; v_gene: TRBV7-9; d_gene: -; CDR3nt: TGTGCCAGCAGCTTAGCCGCGGGGTCCGGGGAGCTGTTTTTT; CDR3aa: CASSLAAGSGELFF
abundance: -; j_gene: TRBJ2-3; v_gene: TRBV10-3; d_gene: TRBD1; CDR3nt: TGTGCCATCAGTGAGGGGACAGGGGGCACAGATACGCAGTATTTT; CDR3aa: CAISEGTGGTDTQYF
abundance: few; j_gene: TRBJ1-5; v_gene: TRBV28; d_gene: TRBD1; CDR3nt: TGTGCCAGCAGTTTTTTCACCCTACTGTCGGACAGGAAACTCTTGATTAGCAATCAGCCCCAGCATTTT; CDR3aa: CASSFFTLLSDRKLLISNQPQHF